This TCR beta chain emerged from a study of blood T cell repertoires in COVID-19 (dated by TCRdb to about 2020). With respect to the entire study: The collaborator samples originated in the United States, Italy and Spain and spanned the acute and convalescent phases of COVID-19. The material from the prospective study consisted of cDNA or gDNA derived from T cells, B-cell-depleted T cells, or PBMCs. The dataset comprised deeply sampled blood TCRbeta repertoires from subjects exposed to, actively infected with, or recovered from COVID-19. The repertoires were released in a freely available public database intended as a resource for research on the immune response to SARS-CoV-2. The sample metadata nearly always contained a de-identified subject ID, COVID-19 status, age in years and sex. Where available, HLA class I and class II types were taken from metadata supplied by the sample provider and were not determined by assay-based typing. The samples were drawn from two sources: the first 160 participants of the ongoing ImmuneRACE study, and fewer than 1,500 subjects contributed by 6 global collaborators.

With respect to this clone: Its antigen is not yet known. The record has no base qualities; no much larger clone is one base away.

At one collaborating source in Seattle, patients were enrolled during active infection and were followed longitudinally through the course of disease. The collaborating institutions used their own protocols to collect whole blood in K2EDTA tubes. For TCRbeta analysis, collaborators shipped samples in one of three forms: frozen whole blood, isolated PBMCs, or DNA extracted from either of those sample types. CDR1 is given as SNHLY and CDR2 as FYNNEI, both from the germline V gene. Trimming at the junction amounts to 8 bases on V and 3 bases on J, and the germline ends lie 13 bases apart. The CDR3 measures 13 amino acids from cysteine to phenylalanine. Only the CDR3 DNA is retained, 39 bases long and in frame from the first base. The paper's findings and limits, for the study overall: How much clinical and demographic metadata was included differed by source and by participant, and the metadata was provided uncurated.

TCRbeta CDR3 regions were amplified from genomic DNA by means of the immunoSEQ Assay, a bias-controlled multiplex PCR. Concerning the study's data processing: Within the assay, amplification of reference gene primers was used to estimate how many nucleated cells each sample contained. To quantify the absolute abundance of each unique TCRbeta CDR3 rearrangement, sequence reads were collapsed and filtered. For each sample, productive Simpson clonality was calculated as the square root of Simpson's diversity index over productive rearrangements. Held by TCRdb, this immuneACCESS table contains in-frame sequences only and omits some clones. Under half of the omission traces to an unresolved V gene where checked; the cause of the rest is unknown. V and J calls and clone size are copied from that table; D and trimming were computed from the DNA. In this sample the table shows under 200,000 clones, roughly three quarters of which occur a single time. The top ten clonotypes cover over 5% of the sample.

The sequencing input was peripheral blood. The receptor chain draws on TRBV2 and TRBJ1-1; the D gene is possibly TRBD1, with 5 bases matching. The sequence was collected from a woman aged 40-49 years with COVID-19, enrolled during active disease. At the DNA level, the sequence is TGTGCCAGCGGTCCAGGGCCCTACACTGAAGCTTTCTTT. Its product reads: CASGPGPYTEAFF.